This TCR beta chain was documented in a study of blood T cell repertoires in COVID-19 (dated by TCRdb to about 2020). Regarding the study in general: The collaborator samples originated in the United States, Italy and Spain and spanned the acute and convalescent phases of COVID-19. The material from the prospective study consisted of cDNA or gDNA derived from T cells, B-cell-depleted T cells, or PBMCs. The dataset comprised deeply sampled blood TCRbeta repertoires from subjects exposed to, actively infected with, or recovered from COVID-19. The repertoires were made available in a free public database intended to serve as a resource for research on the immune response to SARS-CoV-2. The samples were drawn from the first 160 participants of the ongoing ImmuneRACE study and from 950 to 1,500 subjects provided by 6 global collaborators. Nearly every sample came with metadata listing a de-identified subject ID, COVID-19 status, age in years and sex. Where available, HLA class I and class II types were taken from metadata supplied by the sample provider and were not determined by assay-based typing.

A note on this clone: No antigen is known for it. No base qualities exist here, and no much larger clone lies one base off it.

Clipping removes 4 bases from V and 3 bases from J, with 10 as the unmatched junction base count. Per the germline V gene (reference sequence), SGHNT is the CDR1 and YYREEE is the CDR2. Taken from cysteine to phenylalanine, the CDR3 has 16 residues. Just the 48-base CDR3 DNA is kept, in frame starting at base 1. The paper's findings and limits, for the study overall: The amount of clinical and demographic metadata varied by source and participant and was provided uncurated.

Collaborating institutions collected whole blood in K2EDTA tubes following their own protocols. For TCRbeta analysis, collaborators shipped samples as frozen whole blood, isolated PBMCs, or DNA extracted from either of those sample types. The immunoSEQ Assay, a bias-controlled multiplex PCR, was used to amplify TCRbeta CDR3 regions from genomic DNA. The paper's processing steps were these. The number of nucleated cells in each sample was estimated from the amplification of reference gene primers within the assay. Sequence reads were collapsed and filtered to measure the absolute abundance of every unique TCRbeta CDR3 rearrangement. For each sample, productive Simpson clonality was calculated by taking the square root of Simpson's diversity index across productive rearrangements. This immuneACCESS table, as held by TCRdb, lists in-frame sequences with V and J called but not all clones. Of the missing ones, under half trace to an unresolved V gene in checked studies; the others have no known cause. V and J calls plus clone size are reproduced from that table; the DNA served to infer D and trimming. The sample table contains under 200,000 clones; only one count was recorded for 83% of them. The ten largest clones take up approximately 2% of the sample.

Recombination linked TRBV5-4 to TRBJ2-3; 8 central bases correspond to TRBD2. The sequenced sample consisted of peripheral blood. The sequence was obtained from a woman aged 80 or over with acute or convalescent COVID-19. The CDR3 has the sequence CASSTAYGRATDTQYF. In nucleotides, the sequence is TGTGCCAGCAGCACGGCTTACGGGAGGGCGACAGATACGCAGTATTTT.